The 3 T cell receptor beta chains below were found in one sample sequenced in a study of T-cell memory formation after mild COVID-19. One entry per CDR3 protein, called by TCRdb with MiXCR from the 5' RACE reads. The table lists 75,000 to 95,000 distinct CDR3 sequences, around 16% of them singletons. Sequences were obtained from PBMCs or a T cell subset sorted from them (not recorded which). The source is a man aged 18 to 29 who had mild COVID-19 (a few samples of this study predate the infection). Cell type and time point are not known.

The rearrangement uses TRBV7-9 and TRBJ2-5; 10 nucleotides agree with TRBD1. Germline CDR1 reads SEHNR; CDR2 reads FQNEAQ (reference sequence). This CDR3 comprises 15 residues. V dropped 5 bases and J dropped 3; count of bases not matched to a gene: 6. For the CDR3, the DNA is TGTGCCAGCAGCCTGAGGACAGGGGGGGAAGAGACCCAGTACTTC. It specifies CASSLRTGGEETQYF.

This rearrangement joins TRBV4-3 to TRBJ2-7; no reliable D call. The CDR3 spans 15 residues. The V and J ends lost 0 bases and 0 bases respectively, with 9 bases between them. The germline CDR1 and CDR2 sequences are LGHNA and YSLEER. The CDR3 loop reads CASSQDSGGSYEQYF. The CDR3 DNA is TGCGCCAGCAGCCAAGATTCAGGCGGCTCCTACGAGCAGTACTTC.

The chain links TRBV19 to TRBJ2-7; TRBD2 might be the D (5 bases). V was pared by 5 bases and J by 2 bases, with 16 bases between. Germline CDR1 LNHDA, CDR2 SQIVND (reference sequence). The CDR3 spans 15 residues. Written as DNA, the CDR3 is TGTGCCAGTAGTGCCGTTACCGGCGGGCCCTACGAGCAGTACTTC. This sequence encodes CASSAVTGGPYEQYF.